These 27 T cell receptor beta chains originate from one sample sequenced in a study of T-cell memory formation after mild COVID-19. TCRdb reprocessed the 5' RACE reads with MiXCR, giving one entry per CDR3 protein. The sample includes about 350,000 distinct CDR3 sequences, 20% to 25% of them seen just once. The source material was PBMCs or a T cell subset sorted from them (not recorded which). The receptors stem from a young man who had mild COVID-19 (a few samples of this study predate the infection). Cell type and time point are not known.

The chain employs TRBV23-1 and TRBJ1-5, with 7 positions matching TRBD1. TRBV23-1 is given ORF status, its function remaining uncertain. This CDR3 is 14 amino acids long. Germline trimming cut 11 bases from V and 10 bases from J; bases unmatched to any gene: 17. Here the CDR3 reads CAGLRGRQGDPQHF. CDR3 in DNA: TGCGCCGGTCTAAGGGGGCGCCAGGGGGATCCCCAGCATTTT.

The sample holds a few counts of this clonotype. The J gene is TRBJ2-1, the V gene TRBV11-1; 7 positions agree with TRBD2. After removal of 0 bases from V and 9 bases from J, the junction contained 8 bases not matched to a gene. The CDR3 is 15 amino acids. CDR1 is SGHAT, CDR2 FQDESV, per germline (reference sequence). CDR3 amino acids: CASSLAFGEGGEQFF. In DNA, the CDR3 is TGTGCCAGCAGCTTAGCGTTTGGGGAGGGCGGTGAGCAGTTCTTC.

The CDR3 here is CASSLGGTDNQPQHF. CDR3 nucleotides: TGTGCCAGCAGCTTAGGCGGAACAGACAATCAGCCCCAGCATTTT. The V and J genes are TRBV13 and TRBJ1-5; D remains unclear. CDR1 and CDR2 from the germline V gene are PRHDT and FYEKMQ (reference sequence). V lost 0 bases and J 3 bases, leaving 9 bases between the germline ends. The CDR3 totals 15 residues.

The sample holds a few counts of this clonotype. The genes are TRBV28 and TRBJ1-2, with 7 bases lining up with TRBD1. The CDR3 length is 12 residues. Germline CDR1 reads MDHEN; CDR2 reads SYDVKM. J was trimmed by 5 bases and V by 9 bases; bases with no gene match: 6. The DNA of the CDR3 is TGTGCCAGTCTCGAACAGGGGTATGGCTACACCTTC. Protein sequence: CASLEQGYGYTF.

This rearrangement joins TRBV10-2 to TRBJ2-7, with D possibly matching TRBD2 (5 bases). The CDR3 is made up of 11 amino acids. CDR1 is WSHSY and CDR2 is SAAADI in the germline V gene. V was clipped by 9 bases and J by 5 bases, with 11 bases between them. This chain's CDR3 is CASRGIHEQYF. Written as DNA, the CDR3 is TGCGCCAGTCGAGGGATCCACGAGCAGTACTTC.

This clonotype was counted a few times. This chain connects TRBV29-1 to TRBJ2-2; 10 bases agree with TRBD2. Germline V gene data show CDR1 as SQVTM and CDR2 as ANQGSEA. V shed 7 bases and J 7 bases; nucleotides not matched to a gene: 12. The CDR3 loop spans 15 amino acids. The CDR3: CSAAPSGGALGELFF. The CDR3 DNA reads TGCAGCGCCGCCCCTAGCGGGGGTGCCCTCGGGGAGCTGTTTTTT.

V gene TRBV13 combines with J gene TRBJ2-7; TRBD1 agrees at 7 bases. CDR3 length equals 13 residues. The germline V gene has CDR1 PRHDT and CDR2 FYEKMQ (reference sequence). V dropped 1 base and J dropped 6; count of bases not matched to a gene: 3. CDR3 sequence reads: CASSLEGGVEQYF. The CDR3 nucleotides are TGTGCCAGCAGCTTAGAAGGGGGCGTCGAGCAGTACTTC. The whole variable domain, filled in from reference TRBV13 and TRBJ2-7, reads AAGVIQSPRHLIKEKRETATLKCYPIPRHDTVYWYQQGPGQDPQFLISFYEKMQSDKGSIPDRFSAQQFSDYHSELNMSSLELGDSALYFCASSLEGGVEQYFGPGTRLTVT.

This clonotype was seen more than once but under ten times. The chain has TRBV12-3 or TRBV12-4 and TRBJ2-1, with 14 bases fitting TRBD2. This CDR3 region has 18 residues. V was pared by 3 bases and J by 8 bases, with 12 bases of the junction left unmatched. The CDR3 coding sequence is TGTGCCAGCAGTTTCCCCCTCGGACTAGCGGGGGGCCGCGATGAGCAGTTCTTC. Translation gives CASSFPLGLAGGRDEQFF.

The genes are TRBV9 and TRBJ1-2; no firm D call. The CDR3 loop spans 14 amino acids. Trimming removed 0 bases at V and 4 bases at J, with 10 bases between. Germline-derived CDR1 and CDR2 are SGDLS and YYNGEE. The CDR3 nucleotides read TGTGCCAGCAGCGTAGCTAGGGCCGCCTATGGCTACACCTTC. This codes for CASSVARAAYGYTF.

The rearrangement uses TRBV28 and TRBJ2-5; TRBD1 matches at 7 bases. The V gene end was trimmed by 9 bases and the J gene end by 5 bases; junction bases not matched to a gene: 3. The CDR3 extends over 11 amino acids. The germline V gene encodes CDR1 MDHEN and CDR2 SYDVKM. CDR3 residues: CASTGVETQYF. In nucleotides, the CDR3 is TGTGCCAGTACAGGGGTCGAGACCCAGTACTTC.

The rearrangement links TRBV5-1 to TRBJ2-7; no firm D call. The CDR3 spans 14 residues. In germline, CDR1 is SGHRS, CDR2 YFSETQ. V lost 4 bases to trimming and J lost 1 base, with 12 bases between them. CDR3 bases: TGCGCCAGCAGCCCGGGTGGGTTATCCTACGAGCAGTACGTC. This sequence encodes CASSPGGLSYEQYV.

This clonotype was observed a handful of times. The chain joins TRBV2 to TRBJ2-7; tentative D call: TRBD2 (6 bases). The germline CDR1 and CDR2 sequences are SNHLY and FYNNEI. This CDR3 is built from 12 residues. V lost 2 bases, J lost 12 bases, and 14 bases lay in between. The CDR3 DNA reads TGTGCCAGCAGTGAACGCTCCGGGACTGGGTACGTC. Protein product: CASSERSGTGYV.

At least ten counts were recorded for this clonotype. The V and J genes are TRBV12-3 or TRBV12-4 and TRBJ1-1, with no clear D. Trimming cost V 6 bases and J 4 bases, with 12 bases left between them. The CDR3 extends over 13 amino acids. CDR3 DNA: TGTGCCAGCAGCCCAGATCGTCCCACTGAAGCTTTCTTT. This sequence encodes CASSPDRPTEAFF.

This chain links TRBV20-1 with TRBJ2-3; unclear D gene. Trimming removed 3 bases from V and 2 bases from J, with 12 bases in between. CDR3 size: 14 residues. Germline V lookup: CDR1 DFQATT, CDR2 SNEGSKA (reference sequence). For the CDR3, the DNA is TGCAGTGCTAGGGTGTTCGCAGACACAGATACGCAGTATTTT. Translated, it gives CSARVFADTDTQYF.

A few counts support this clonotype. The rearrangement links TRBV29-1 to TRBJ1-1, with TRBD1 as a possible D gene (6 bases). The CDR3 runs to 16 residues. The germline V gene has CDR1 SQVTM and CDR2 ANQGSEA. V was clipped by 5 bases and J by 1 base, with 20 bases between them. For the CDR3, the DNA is TGCAGCGTTCTACCGACCCTGGACAGAACGAACACTGAAGCTTTCTTT. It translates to CSVLPTLDRTNTEAFF.

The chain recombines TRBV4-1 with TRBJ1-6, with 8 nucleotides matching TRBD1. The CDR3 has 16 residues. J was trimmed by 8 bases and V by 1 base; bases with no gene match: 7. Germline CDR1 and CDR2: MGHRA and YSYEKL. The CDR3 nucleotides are TGCGCCAGCAGCCAAGGACAGGGGATGACGTATTCACCCCTCCACTTT. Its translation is CASSQGQGMTYSPLHF.

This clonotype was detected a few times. CDR3 loop: CASSQGASGGRETQYF. DNA of the CDR3: TGCGCCAGCAGCCAAGGGGCTAGCGGGGGACGGGAGACCCAGTACTTC. The J gene is TRBJ2-5, the V gene TRBV4-3, with TRBD2 identical over 10 bases. This CDR3 is 16 amino acids long. CDR1 is LGHNA, CDR2 YSLEER, per germline. The V gene end was trimmed by 1 base and the J gene end by 5 bases; junction bases not matched to a gene: 7.

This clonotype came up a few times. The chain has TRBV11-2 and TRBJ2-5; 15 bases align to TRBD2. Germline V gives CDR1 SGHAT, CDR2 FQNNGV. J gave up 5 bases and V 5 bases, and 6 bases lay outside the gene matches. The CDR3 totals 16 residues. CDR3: CASSQGTSGGYETQYF. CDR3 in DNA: TGTGCCAGCAGCCAAGGGACTAGCGGGGGGTACGAGACCCAGTACTTC.

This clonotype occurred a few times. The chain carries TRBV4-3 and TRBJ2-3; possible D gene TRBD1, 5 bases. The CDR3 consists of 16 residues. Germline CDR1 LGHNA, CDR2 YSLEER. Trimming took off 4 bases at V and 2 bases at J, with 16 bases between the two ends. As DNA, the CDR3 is TGCGCCAGCAGCCTCGGACAAGATCTTTCCACAGATACGCAGTATTTT. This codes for CASSLGQDLSTDTQYF.

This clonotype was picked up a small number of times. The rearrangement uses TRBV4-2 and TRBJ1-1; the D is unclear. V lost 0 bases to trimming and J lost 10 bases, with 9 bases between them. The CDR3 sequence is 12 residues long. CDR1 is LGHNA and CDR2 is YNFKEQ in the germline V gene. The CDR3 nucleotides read TGTGCCAGCAGCCAAGATAGGGCCGGAGCTTTCTTT. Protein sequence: CASSQDRAGAFF.

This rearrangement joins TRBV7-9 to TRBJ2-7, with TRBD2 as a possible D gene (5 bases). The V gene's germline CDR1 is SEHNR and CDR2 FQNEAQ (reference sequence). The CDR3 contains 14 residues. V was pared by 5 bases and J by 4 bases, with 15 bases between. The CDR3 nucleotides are TGTGCCAGCAGCGCCGAGGGAGTGCCGTACGAGCAGTACGTC. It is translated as CASSAEGVPYEQYV.

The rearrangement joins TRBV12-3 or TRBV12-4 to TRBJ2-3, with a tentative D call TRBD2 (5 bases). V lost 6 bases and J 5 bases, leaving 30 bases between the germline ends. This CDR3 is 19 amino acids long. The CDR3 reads CASSQHMGTTLSGRDTQYF. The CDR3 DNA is TGTGCCAGCAGCCAGCATATGGGCACCACCCTTAGTGGGAGAGATACGCAGTATTTT.

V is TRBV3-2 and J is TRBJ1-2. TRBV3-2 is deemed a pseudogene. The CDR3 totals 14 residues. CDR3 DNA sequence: TGTGCCAGCAGCCCTCGACCTAGTAACTATGGCTACACCTTC. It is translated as CASSPRPSNYGYTF.

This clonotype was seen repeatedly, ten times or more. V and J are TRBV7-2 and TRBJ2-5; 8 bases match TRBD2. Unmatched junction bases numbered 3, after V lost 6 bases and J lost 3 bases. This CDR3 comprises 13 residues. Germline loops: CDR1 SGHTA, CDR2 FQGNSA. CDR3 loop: CASRTSVEETQYF. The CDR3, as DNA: TGTGCCAGCAGGACTAGCGTTGAAGAGACCCAGTACTTC.

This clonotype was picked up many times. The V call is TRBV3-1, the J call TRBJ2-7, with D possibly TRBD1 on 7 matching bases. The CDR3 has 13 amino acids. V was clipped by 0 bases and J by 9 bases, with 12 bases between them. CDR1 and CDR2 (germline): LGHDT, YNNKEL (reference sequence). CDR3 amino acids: CASSQEQGRGQYF. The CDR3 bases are TGTGCCAGCAGCCAAGAACAGGGGCGGGGGCAGTACTTC.

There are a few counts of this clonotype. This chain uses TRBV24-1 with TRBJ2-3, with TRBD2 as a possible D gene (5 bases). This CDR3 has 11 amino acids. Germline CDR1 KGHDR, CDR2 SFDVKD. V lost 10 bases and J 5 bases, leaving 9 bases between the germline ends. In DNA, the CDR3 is TGTGCCACAGGAGGTGGAGATACGCAGTATTTT. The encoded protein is CATGGGDTQYF.

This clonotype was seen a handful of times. This chain's CDR3 is CASSYVSGDGNTGELFF. In DNA, the CDR3 is TGTGCCAGCAGTTACGTCTCAGGGGACGGAAACACCGGGGAGCTGTTTTTT. The V call is TRBV6-2 or TRBV6-3, the J call TRBJ2-2; weak D call: TRBD1 (6 bases). Germline loops: CDR1 MNHEY, CDR2 SVGEGT. V lost 2 bases to trimming and J lost 2 bases, with 15 bases between them. This CDR3 is built from 17 residues.